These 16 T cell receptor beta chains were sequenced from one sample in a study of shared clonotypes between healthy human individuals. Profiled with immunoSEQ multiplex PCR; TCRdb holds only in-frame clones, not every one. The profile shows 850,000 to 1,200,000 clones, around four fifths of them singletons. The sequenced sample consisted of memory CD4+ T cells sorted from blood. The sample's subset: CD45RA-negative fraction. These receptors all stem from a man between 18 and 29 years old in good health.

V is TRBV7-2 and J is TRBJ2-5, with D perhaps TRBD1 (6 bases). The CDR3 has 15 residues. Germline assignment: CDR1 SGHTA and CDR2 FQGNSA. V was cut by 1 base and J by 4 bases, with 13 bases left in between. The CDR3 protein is CASSLDSQGTETQYF. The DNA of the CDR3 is TGTGCCAGCAGCTTAGATAGCCAGGGGACAGAGACCCAGTACTTC.

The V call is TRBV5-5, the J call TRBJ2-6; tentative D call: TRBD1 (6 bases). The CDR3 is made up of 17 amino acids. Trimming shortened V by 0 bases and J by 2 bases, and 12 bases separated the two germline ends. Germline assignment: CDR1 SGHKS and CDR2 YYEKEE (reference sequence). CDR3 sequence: CASSLGQGTPGANVLTF. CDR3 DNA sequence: TGTGCCAGCAGCTTGGGGCAGGGGACCCCTGGGGCCAACGTCCTGACTTTC.

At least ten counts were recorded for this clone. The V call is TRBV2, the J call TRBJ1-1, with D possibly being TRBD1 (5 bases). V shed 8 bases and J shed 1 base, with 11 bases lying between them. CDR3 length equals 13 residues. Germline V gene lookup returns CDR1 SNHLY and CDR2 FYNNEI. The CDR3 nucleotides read TGTGCCAGCGAAATCCAGGGGAACACTGAAGCTTTCTTT. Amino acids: CASEIQGNTEAFF.

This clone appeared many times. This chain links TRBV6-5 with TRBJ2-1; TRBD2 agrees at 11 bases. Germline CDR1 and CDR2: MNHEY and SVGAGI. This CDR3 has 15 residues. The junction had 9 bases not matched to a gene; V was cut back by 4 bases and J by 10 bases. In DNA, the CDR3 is TGTGCCAGCAGTTCTCCCGGGACTAGCGGAGTCGAGCAGTTCTTC. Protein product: CASSSPGTSGVEQFF.

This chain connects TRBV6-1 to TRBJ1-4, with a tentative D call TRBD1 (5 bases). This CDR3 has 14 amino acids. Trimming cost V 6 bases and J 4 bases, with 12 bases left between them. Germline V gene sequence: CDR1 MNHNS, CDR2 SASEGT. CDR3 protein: CASRSGRGNEKLFF. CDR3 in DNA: TGTGCCAGCAGATCGGGGCGGGGTAATGAAAAACTGTTTTTT.

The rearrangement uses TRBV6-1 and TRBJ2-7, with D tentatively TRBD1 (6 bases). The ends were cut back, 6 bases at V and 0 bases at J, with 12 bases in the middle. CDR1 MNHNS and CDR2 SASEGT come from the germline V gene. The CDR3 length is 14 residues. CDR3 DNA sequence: TGTGCCAGCAGCGATACAGGGTACTCCTACGAGCAGTACTTC. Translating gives CASSDTGYSYEQYF.

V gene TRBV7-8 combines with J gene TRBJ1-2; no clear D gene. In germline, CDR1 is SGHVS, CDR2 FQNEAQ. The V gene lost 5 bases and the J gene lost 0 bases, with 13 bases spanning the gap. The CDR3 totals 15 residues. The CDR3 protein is CASSPSPGANYGYTF. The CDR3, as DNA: TGTGCCAGCAGCCCAAGCCCGGGCGCTAACTATGGCTACACCTTC.

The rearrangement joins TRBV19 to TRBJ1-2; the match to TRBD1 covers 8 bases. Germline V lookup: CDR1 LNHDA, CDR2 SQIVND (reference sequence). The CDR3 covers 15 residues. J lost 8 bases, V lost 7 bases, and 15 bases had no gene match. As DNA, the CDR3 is TGTGCCAGTAACCCAGGACAGGGCGAGTTCTTGGGCTACACCTTC. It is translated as CASNPGQGEFLGYTF.

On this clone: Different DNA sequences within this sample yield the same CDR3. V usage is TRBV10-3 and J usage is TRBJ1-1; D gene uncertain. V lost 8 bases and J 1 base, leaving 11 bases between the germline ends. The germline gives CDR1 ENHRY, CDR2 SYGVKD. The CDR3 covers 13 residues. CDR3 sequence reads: CAISEAGNTEAFF. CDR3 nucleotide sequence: TGTGCCATCTCAGAGGCAGGGAACACTGAAGCTTTCTTT.

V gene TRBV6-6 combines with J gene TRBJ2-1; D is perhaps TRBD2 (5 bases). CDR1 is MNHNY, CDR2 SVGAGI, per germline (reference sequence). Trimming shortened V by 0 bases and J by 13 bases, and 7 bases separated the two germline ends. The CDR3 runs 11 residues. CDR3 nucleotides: TGTGCCAGCAGTTACTCGCTAGCACAGTTCTTC. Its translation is CASSYSLAQFF.

CDR3 residues: CASRGGANYGYTF. CDR3 nucleotide sequence: TGTGCCAGCAGGGGGGGTGCGAACTATGGCTACACCTTC. The chain combines TRBV6-1 with TRBJ1-2, with D maybe TRBD1 (5 bases). Trimming shortened V by 6 bases and J by 2 bases, and 10 bases separated the two germline ends. The CDR3 runs 13 residues. In germline, CDR1 is MNHNS, CDR2 SASEGT.

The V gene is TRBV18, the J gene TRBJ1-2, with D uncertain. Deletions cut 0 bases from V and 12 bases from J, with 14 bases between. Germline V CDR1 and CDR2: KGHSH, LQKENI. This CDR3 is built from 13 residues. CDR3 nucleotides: TGTGCCAGCTCACCACCAAACGAATTGGTGGACACCTTC. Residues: CASSPPNELVDTF.

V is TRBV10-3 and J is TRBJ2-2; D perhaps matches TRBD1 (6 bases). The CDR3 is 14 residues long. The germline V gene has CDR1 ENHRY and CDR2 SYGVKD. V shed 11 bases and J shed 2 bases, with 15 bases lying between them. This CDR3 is CAAKKGDNTGELFF. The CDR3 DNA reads TGTGCCGCAAAAAAGGGGGATAACACCGGGGAGCTGTTTTTT.

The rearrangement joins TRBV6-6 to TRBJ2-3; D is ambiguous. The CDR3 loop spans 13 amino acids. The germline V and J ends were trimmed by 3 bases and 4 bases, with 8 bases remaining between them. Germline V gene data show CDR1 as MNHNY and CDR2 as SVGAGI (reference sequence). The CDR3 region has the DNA TGTGCCAGCAGTTATGGTAGATCAGATACGCAGTATTTT. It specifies CASSYGRSDTQYF.

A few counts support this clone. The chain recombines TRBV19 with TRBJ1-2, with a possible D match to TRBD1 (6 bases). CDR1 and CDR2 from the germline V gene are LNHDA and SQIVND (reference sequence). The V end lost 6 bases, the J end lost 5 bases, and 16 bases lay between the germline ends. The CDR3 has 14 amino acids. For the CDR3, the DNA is TGTGCCAGTAGCTCCGGGACAAGGAAGTATGGCTACACCTTC. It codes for CASSSGTRKYGYTF.

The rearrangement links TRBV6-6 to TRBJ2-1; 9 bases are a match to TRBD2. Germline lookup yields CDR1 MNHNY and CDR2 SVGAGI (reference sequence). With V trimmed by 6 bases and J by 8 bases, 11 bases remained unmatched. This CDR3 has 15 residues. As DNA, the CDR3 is TGTGCCAGCAGCGAGAGGGCTAGCGGGATATATGAGCAGTTCTTC. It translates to CASSERASGIYEQFF.